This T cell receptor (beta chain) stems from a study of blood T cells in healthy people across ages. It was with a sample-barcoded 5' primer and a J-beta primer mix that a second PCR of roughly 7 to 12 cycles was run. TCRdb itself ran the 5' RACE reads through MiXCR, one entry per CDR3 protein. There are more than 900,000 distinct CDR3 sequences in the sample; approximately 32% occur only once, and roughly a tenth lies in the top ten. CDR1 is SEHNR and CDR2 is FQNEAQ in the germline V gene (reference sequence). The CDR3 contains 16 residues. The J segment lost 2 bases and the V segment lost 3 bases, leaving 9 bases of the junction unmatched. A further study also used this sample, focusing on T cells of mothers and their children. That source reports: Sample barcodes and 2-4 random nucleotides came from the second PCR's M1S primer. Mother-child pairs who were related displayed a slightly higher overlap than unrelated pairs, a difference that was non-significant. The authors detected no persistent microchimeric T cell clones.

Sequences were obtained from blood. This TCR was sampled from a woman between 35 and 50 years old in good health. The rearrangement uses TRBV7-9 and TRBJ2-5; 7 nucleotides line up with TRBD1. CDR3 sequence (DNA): TGTGCCAGCAGCTTGGGAACCGGGACAGCTCAAGAGACCCAGTACTTC. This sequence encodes CASSLGTGTAQETQYF.